The rows below give T cell receptor beta chains drawn from one sample of a study of CD8+ T cells in alopecia areata. Profiling relied on immunoSEQ multiplex PCR, and the TCRdb table lists in-frame clones only, not all of them. The table lists approximately 29,000 clones, 70% to 80% of them singletons. The specimen was NKG2D-low CD8+ T cells sorted from blood. These receptors came from a human donor with alopecia areata. Both conserved end residues are part of each CDR3. D genes are given only for firm matches. Part of the rows lack a size; the others show once, few, many or a class for expanded clones.

D	size	V	J	CDR3	DNA
-	once	TRBV15	TRBJ1-5	CATSRDGTRNQPQHF	TGTGCCACCAGCAGAGATGGTACTCGGAATCAGCCCCAGCATTTT
-	-	TRBV4-1	TRBJ1-2	CASSWSGDYGYTF	TGCGCCAGCAGCTGGTCGGGAGACTATGGCTACACCTTC
TRBD2	hyperexpanded	TRBV28	TRBJ2-5	CASSSLAGEAETQYF	TGTGCCAGCAGTTCCTTAGCGGGGGAGGCGGAGACCCAGTACTTC
-	-	TRBV5-1	TRBJ2-3	CASSFAGTGTSPYTDTQYF	TGCGCCAGCAGCTTCGCCGGGACGGGGACAAGCCCCTACACAGATACGCAGTATTTT
-	-	TRBV2	TRBJ2-3	CASSEAGGTDTQYF	TGTGCCAGCAGTGAAGCGGGGGGCACAGATACGCAGTATTTT
-	once	TRBV4-3	TRBJ2-2	CASSQSIYSNTGELFF	TGCGCCAGCAGCCAATCCATATACAGCAACACCGGGGAGCTGTTTTTT
-	-	TRBV19	TRBJ2-1	CASSISRDNEQFF	TGTGCCAGTAGTATCTCAAGGGACAATGAGCAGTTCTTC
TRBD2	-	TRBV4-2	TRBJ2-1	CASSHETSGGGGNEQFF	TGTGCCAGCAGCCATGAGACTAGCGGGGGAGGAGGCAATGAGCAGTTCTTC
TRBD1	medium-sized	TRBV7-9	TRBJ2-7	CASSNGQGTGDEQYF	TGTGCCAGCAGCAATGGACAGGGGACAGGCGACGAGCAGTACTTC
TRBD1	-	TRBV27	TRBJ2-7	CASSPTGAGWEQYF	TGTGCCAGCAGCCCAACAGGGGCCGGGTGGGAGCAGTACTTC
TRBD1	-	TRBV14	TRBJ2-7	CASSQTGTGNYEQYF	TGTGCCAGCAGCCAAACCGGGACAGGGAATTACGAGCAGTACTTC
TRBD2	-	TRBV5-1	TRBJ2-1	CASRPGLAGDEQFF	TGCGCCAGCAGGCCGGGACTAGCAGGCGATGAGCAGTTCTTC
-	-	TRBV7-6	TRBJ1-6	CASSLEAGQPNSPLHF	TGTGCCAGCAGCTTAGAAGCAGGGCAGCCCAATTCACCCCTCCACTTT
TRBD1	few	TRBV7-2	TRBJ2-5	CASSSRTGRETQYF	TGTGCCAGCAGCTCCCGGACAGGGCGGGAGACCCAGTACTTC
-	-	TRBV29-1	TRBJ2-7	CSVVVGAVDEQYF	TGCAGCGTTGTGGTGGGGGCAGTGGACGAGCAGTACTTC
-	-	TRBV11-2	TRBJ2-7	CASSLRLLRDEQYF	TGTGCCAGCAGCTTAAGGTTGCTTCGTGACGAGCAGTACTTC
-	-	TRBV4-2	TRBJ2-1	CASSQVLGRNEQFF	TGTGCCAGCAGCCAAGTTTTGGGGAGGAATGAGCAGTTCTTC
-	-	TRBV11-2	TRBJ1-5	CASSYFGWQDNQPQHF	TGTGCCAGCAGTTATTTCGGGTGGCAGGACAATCAGCCCCAGCATTTT
TRBD2	once	TRBV6-4	TRBJ2-5	CASSEAGEETQYF	TGTGCCAGCAGTGAAGCGGGAGAAGAGACCCAGTACTTC
TRBD1	-	TRBV30	TRBJ2-1	CAWSSKNWDRGDEQFF	TGTGCCTGGAGCTCTAAAAATTGGGACAGGGGGGATGAGCAGTTCTTC
-	once	TRBV7-9	TRBJ2-7	CASSHSNEQYF	TGTGCCAGCAGCCACAGTAACGAGCAGTACTTC
-	once	TRBV27	TRBJ1-5	CASSPPGLVAQHF	TGTGCCAGCAGTCCCCCGGGGTTAGTGGCCCAGCATTTT
TRBD1	-	TRBV5-1	TRBJ2-1	CASSWGQIPPGNEQFF	TGCGCCAGCAGCTGGGGACAGATTCCTCCAGGCAATGAGCAGTTCTTC
-	-	TRBV4-3	TRBJ2-5	CASSQALDGAWETQYF	TGCGCCAGCAGCCAAGCTCTAGACGGGGCGTGGGAGACCCAGTACTTC
TRBD1	-	TRBV6-5	TRBJ1-1	CASRTGGHTEAFF	TGTGCCAGCAGGACAGGGGGGCACACTGAAGCTTTCTTT
-	-	TRBV5-1	TRBJ2-5	CASSLDGTQETQYF	TGCGCCAGCAGCTTGGACGGGACCCAAGAGACCCAGTACTTC
-	-	TRBV5-1	TRBJ2-7	CASSLVTEFYEQYF	TGCGCCAGCAGCTTGGTTACAGAGTTCTACGAGCAGTACTTC
-	-	TRBV5-1	TRBJ1-1	CASSFSGIEAFF	TGCGCCAGCAGCTTCTCAGGGATAGAAGCTTTCTTT